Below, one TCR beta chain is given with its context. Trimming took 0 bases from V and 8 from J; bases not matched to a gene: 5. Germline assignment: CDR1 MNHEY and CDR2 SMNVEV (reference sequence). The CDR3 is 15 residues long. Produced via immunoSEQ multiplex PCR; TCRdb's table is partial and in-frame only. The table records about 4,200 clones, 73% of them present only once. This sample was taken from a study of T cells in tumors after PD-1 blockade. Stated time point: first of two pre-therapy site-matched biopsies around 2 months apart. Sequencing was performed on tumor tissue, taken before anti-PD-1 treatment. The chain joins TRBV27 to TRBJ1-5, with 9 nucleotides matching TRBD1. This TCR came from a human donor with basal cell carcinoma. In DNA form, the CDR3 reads TGTGCCAGCAGTTTATCGGGACAGGGAGGTAAGCCCCAGCATTTT. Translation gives CASSLSGQGGKPQHF.